Listed below are T cell receptor beta chains from one sample, sequenced in a study of siplizumab effects on memory and regulatory T cells. Some clones are missing from TCRdb's copy, which holds only in-frame ones; the method was immunoSEQ multiplex PCR. This repertoire shows tens of thousands of clones, roughly 96% found once; its top ten account for around 0.029%. Sequencing was performed on naive CD4+ T cells sorted from blood. Every receptor here comes from a human donor in good health. Both conserved end residues are part of each CDR3. The D gene is left open where the match is weak. Some rows mark clone size as missing; the rest say once, few, many or name a class of expanded clone.

V	D	size	J	DNA	CDR3
TRBV6-1	NA	NA	TRBJ2-1	TGTGCCAGCAGTGTTCCAGGGCAGGACAATGAGCAGTTCTTC	CASSVPGQDNEQFF
TRBV21-1	NA	few	TRBJ2-5	TGTGCCAGCAGCAAAGGTAGTCAGGATAGGGGTGGTGAGACCCAGTACTTC	CASSKGSQDRGGETQYF
TRBV4-1	TRBD1	NA	TRBJ1-1	TGCGCCAGCAGCCATCCAGTAGACAGGGCGACCACTGAAGCTTTCTTT	CASSHPVDRATTEAFF
TRBV6-5	NA	NA	TRBJ1-1	TGTGCCAGCAGTTACTCGGAGGGGATGAACACTGAAGCTTTCTTT	CASSYSEGMNTEAFF
TRBV19	NA	NA	TRBJ1-1	TGTGCCAGCCAAAGAAACATGAACACTGAAGCTTTCTTT	CASQRNMNTEAFF
TRBV18	TRBD2	NA	TRBJ2-3	TGTGCCAGCTCACCACCGGGAAGCGGGGGGATAGATACGCAGTATTTT	CASSPPGSGGIDTQYF
TRBV19	TRBD1	NA	TRBJ1-2	TGTGCCAGTAGTATGGTTGGACAGGGCTATGGCTACACCTTC	CASSMVGQGYGYTF
TRBV28	NA	NA	TRBJ1-5	TGTGCCAGCAGGACCGATGATTATAGCAATCAGCCCCAGCATTTT	CASRTDDYSNQPQHF
TRBV29-1	NA	NA	TRBJ1-2	TGCAGCGTTGGACGGGACGGGTATGGCTACACCTTC	CSVGRDGYGYTF
TRBV19	NA	NA	TRBJ2-7	TGTGCCAGTACCTGGGCGGGGTCCTACGAGCAGTACTTC	CASTWAGSYEQYF
TRBV6-6	NA	NA	TRBJ2-7	TGTGCCAGCAGTTACGACAGGACGGGTGAGCAGTACTTC	CASSYDRTGEQYF
TRBV21-1	NA	NA	TRBJ2-7	TGTGCCAGAACTCGGAGGGACCAGTACTTC	CARTRRDQYF
TRBV19	TRBD2	NA	TRBJ2-5	TGTGCCAGTACCCTAGCGGGGGCGAACCAAGAGACCCAGTACTTC	CASTLAGANQETQYF
TRBV6-6	TRBD2	NA	TRBJ2-7	TGTGCCAGCAGCCTTGGACTAGCGGGGACGTACGAGCAGTACTTC	CASSLGLAGTYEQYF
TRBV4-2	TRBD2	NA	TRBJ2-3	TGTGCCAGCAGCCAAGTACTAGCGGGGGAAGGCACAGATACGCAGTATTTT	CASSQVLAGEGTDTQYF
TRBV20-1	NA	NA	TRBJ2-7	TGCAGTGCTAGTCGTATTTACGAGCAGTACTTC	CSASRIYEQYF
TRBV28	TRBD1	NA	TRBJ2-7	TGTGCCAGCACCGAGTCCCAGGGGGCATGGGCCACCTACGAGCAGTACTTC	CASTESQGAWATYEQYF
TRBV9	NA	NA	TRBJ1-3	TGTGCCAGCAGCGCGACAGATCTTTACACCATATATTTT	CASSATDLYTIYF
TRBV19	TRBD2	NA	TRBJ2-3	TGTGCCAGTAGTATTACTAGCGGGGATACAGATACGCAGTATTTT	CASSITSGDTDTQYF
TRBV7-8	NA	NA	TRBJ1-1	TGTGCCAGCAGTCGTGGGGACAACACTGAAGCTTTCTTT	CASSRGDNTEAFF
TRBV28	NA	NA	TRBJ1-2	TGTGCCAGCAGCCTCAGTTCGAGGGGCAGTGGAGGCTACACCTTC	CASSLSSRGSGGYTF
TRBV7-3	NA	NA	TRBJ2-7	TGTGCCAGCAGCTTATTAGGGGTTGGCGAGCAGTACTTC	CASSLLGVGEQYF
TRBV28	NA	NA	TRBJ1-5	TGTGCCAGCAGCTCTGGTGGAGGTGGTCAGCCCCAGCATTTT	CASSSGGGGQPQHF
TRBV10-1	NA	NA	TRBJ1-1	TGCGCCAGCAGTGAGTCGGGGGGGACGAACACTGAAGCTTTCTTT	CASSESGGTNTEAFF
TRBV5-5	TRBD1	NA	TRBJ1-4	TGTGCCAGCAGCGGCAGGGGGGAGAACTATGAAAAACTGTTTTTT	CASSGRGENYEKLFF
TRBV5-4	NA	NA	TRBJ2-5	TGTGCCAGCAGCAAGAGGACATCGCTGGAGACCCAGTACTTC	CASSKRTSLETQYF
TRBV7-6	NA	NA	TRBJ2-1	TGTGCCAGCAGGACTATCAATGAGCAGTTCTTC	CASRTINEQFF
TRBV5-1	NA	NA	TRBJ1-3	TGCGCCAGCGCAGAGGGAGCCGGAAACACCATATATTTT	CASAEGAGNTIYF
TRBV10-1	NA	once	TRBJ2-7	TGCGCCAGCAGGGGCCCGGGACGGTCCTACGAGCAGTACTTC	CASRGPGRSYEQYF
TRBV12-5	NA	once	TRBJ1-2	TGTGCTAGTGGTTTGGGGCACGCGGCCTTGGGAGGCTACACCTTC	CASGLGHAALGGYTF
TRBV18	NA	NA	TRBJ2-2	TGTGCCAGCTCACCCCTTCCAGCCCCCGGGGAGCTGTTTTTT	CASSPLPAPGELFF
TRBV9	TRBD2	NA	TRBJ2-4	TGTGCCAGCAGCGGCTCCGGGACTAGCGAAAACATTCAGTACTTC	CASSGSGTSENIQYF
TRBV19	NA	NA	TRBJ1-4	TGTGCCAGTAGTATCGGGCAGGCCGCTGAAAAACTGTTTTTT	CASSIGQAAEKLFF
TRBV7-2	NA	NA	TRBJ2-5	TGTGCCAGCAGCTTAGTTTTGGAGACCCAGTACTTC	CASSLVLETQYF
TRBV4-3	NA	NA	TRBJ2-1	TGCGCCAGCAGCCAAGAGACGGCCTTCAATGAGCAGTTCTTC	CASSQETAFNEQFF
TRBV5-1	TRBD1	NA	TRBJ1-1	TGCGCCAGCAGCGGGGGACAGATCGTCACTGAAGCTTTCTTT	CASSGGQIVTEAFF
TRBV11-2	NA	NA	TRBJ2-1	TGTGCCAGCAGCGCCCTCCAAAGGACTACTTATTACAATGAGCAGTTCTTC	CASSALQRTTYYNEQFF
TRBV18	TRBD1	NA	TRBJ1-1	TGTGCCAGCTCACCCCCCTCAGGGGGCAGCACTGAAGCTTTCTTT	CASSPPSGGSTEAFF
TRBV7-3	TRBD2	NA	TRBJ2-3	TGTGCCAGCAGCCTTCTGGCGGGGGTCGGAGATACGCAGTATTTT	CASSLLAGVGDTQYF
TRBV25-1	TRBD2	NA	TRBJ2-3	TGTGCCAGCAGTGAGCGGGGGGCCCGCACAGATACGCAGTATTTT	CASSERGARTDTQYF
TRBV14	TRBD1	NA	TRBJ2-7	TGTGCCAGTAAACACAGGGGTCACTACGAGCAGTACTTC	CASKHRGHYEQYF
TRBV11-3	NA	NA	TRBJ2-7	TGTGCCAGCAGCTATAGCGGCGCCTACGAGCAGTACTTC	CASSYSGAYEQYF
TRBV28	TRBD2	NA	TRBJ2-7	TGTGCCAGCGGGCGGGGGTACACCTACGAGCAGTACTTC	CASGRGYTYEQYF
TRBV28	NA	NA	TRBJ2-3	TGTGCCAGCACCCCGGGGGCCACAGATACGCAGTATTTT	CASTPGATDTQYF
TRBV29-1	TRBD2	NA	TRBJ2-7	TGCAGCGTTGAAGGGGGACGGGGGGGCTCCTACGAGCAGTACTTC	CSVEGGRGGSYEQYF
TRBV5-1	TRBD1	NA	TRBJ2-5	TGCGCCAGCAGCGGAGAACAGGGGGCTTGGGAGACCCAGTACTTC	CASSGEQGAWETQYF
TRBV27	NA	NA	TRBJ1-2	TGTGCCAGCAATTTACAGGACTATGGCTACACCTTC	CASNLQDYGYTF
TRBV7-9	NA	NA	TRBJ2-3	TGTGCCAGCAGCTTCGGTAGGAGCACAGATACGCAGTATTTT	CASSFGRSTDTQYF
TRBV29-1	NA	NA	TRBJ1-2	TGCAGCGTCTTCCTCGGATGGCAGGGGAATGGCTACACCTTC	CSVFLGWQGNGYTF
TRBV5-4	TRBD2	NA	TRBJ2-7	TGTGCCAGCAGCTCCGGACTAGCGGGGGTGTACGAGCAGTACTTC	CASSSGLAGVYEQYF
TRBV5-1	NA	NA	TRBJ1-1	TGCGCCAGCAGCTCACAGGGCACCAACACTGAAGCTTTCTTT	CASSSQGTNTEAFF
TRBV25-1	TRBD1	NA	TRBJ1-3	TGTGCCAGCAGAGGGACAGCTTTAAACACCATATATTTT	CASRGTALNTIYF
TRBV6-4	NA	NA	TRBJ2-6	TGTGCCAGCAGTGACGGGTCAGGGGTTACTGGGGCCAACGTCCTGACTTTC	CASSDGSGVTGANVLTF
TRBV2	NA	NA	TRBJ1-2	TGTGCCAGCAGTGAGGAAGGGGTCTATGGCTACACCTTC	CASSEEGVYGYTF
TRBV5-1	TRBD2	NA	TRBJ2-3	TGCGCCAGCAGCTTGGTTCTAGCGGGGGGCACAGATACGCAGTATTTT	CASSLVLAGGTDTQYF
TRBV11-2	TRBD2	NA	TRBJ2-7	TGTGCCAGCAGCTTAGATGACGGGGGGTTCTACGAGCAGTACTTC	CASSLDDGGFYEQYF
TRBV5-1	NA	NA	TRBJ2-2	TGCGCCAGCAGCTTTGTGACAGAGAACACCGGGGAGCTGTTTTTT	CASSFVTENTGELFF
TRBV11-2	TRBD1	NA	TRBJ2-7	TGTGCCAGCAGCTTCAGGGACAGGGTGTACCACGAGCAGTACTTC	CASSFRDRVYHEQYF
TRBV6-1	NA	once	TRBJ1-2	TGTGCCAGCAGTGAAGAGGGAGGGATTTTTCAAAGGATTTATGGCTACACCTTC	CASSEEGGIFQRIYGYTF